This T cell receptor (beta chain) is drawn from a study of response to subunit inactivated influenza vaccine. Whole-study results and caveats: The authors proposed limited new T cell recruitment per seasonal influenza vaccination.

As concerns this clonotype: Its cognate antigen is unknown.

One entry per CDR3 protein results from TCRdb running MiXCR on the RT-PCR reads. The top ten hold over 10% of the sample, which has around 570,000 distinct CDR3 sequences, about 7.6% seen once. The CDR3 extends over 17 amino acids. Trimming removed 4 bases at V and 0 bases at J, with 18 bases between. Germline V gene sequence: CDR1 MGHRA, CDR2 YSYEKL. This material consisted of PBMCs from blood, taken less than 30 months after vaccination. The origin of this receptor is a man aged 45-69 years who received an inactivated influenza vaccine. The chain recombines TRBV4-1 with TRBJ1-2; no clear D. The CDR3 DNA reads TGCGCCAGCAGCCCCTTCCCCGGGTTGCTTGCTAACTATGGCTACACCTTC. It codes for CASSPFPGLLANYGYTF.